These 16 T cell receptor beta chains were sequenced from one sample in a study of beta chain features in type 1 diabetes. Isolated RNA was reverse transcribed in full, so expressed TCRB transcripts were sequenced. TCRdb's table, derived via immunoSEQ multiplex PCR, lists solely in-frame clones and lacks some. The table includes 100,000 to 150,000 clones, around a sixth detected once. The antigens for these receptors are not known. Study-wide results and caveats: Across all four CD4+ subsets, people with type 1 diabetes showed modestly shorter TCRB CDR3s.

The sequencing input was central memory CD4+ T cells from blood. The receptors originated from a man aged 18 to 29 with type 1 diabetes.

V is TRBV7-2 and J is TRBJ1-1; D remains ambiguous. This CDR3 has 15 residues. Germline V gene sequence: CDR1 SGHTA, CDR2 FQGNSA. Trimming cost V 3 bases and J 0 bases, with 11 bases left between them. CDR3 DNA sequence: TGTGCCAGCAGCTTTGGGCTTATAATGAACACTGAAGCTTTCTTT. This gives the protein CASSFGLIMNTEAFF.

Only a few counts were recorded for this clone. J is TRBJ2-5 and V is TRBV5-4; 9 bases align to TRBD2. The CDR3 sequence is 15 residues long. Germline trimming cut 4 bases from V and 3 bases from J; bases unmatched to any gene: 7. Per germline, CDR1 SGHNT and CDR2 YYREEE (reference sequence). CDR3 sequence reads: CASSRSGGREETQYF. CDR3 DNA sequence: TGTGCCAGCAGCCGTAGCGGGGGTCGAGAAGAGACCCAGTACTTC.

A few counts support this clone. The chain recombines TRBV18 with TRBJ2-1, with 8 bases identical to TRBD2. V trimming: 3 bases; J trimming: 6 bases; junction bases outside the gene matches: 10. In germline, CDR1 is KGHSH, CDR2 LQKENI. The length of the CDR3 is 16 residues. The CDR3 protein is CASSPKSGGLVNEQFF. The CDR3 DNA reads TGTGCCAGCTCACCCAAATCGGGGGGGCTTGTCAATGAGCAGTTCTTC.

The chain has TRBV7-9 and TRBJ2-1, with D perhaps assigned TRBD1 or TRBD2 (5 bases each). This CDR3 region has 17 residues. Germline V gene data show CDR1 as SEHNR and CDR2 as FQNEAQ (reference sequence). Trimming shortened V by 5 bases and J by 0 bases, and 17 bases separated the two germline ends. CDR3 loop: CASSPKASRGSYNEQFF. The CDR3 DNA reads as TGTGCCAGCAGCCCCAAAGCATCGAGGGGCTCCTACAATGAGCAGTTCTTC. Full variable domain (outside the CDR3, taken from reference TRBV7-9 and TRBJ2-1): DTGVSQNPRHKITKRGQNVTFRCDPISEHNRLYWYRQTLGQGPEFLTYFQNEAQLEKSRLLSDRFSAERPKGSFSTLEIQRTEQGDSAMYLCASSPKASRGSYNEQFFGPGTRLTVL.

CDR3 region: CASSLTHQETQYF. As DNA, the CDR3 is TGTGCCAGCAGCTTAACTCACCAAGAGACCCAGTACTTC. This chain uses TRBV7-9 with TRBJ2-5; D gene unclear. The CDR3 loop spans 13 amino acids. From germline, CDR1 is SEHNR and CDR2 FQNEAQ (reference sequence). V lost 2 bases and J 0 bases, leaving 4 bases between the germline ends.

The chain combines TRBV7-2 with TRBJ2-7; D not resolved. Between the trimmed V and J ends, which lost 2 bases and 3 bases, there was a span of 8 bases. Looked up from germline, CDR1 is SGHTA and CDR2 is FQGNSA. This CDR3 has 13 amino acids. The CDR3 DNA is TGTGCCAGCAGCTTACGGTCAGACTACGAGCAGTACTTC. Translated, it gives CASSLRSDYEQYF.

This chain links TRBV27 with TRBJ2-5, with D possibly matching TRBD2 (6 bases). V lost 5 bases and J lost 1, with 14 bases in between. This CDR3 contains 15 residues. The germline V gene has CDR1 MNHEY and CDR2 SMNVEV (reference sequence). The CDR3 region has the DNA TGTGCCAGCAGTGCACGAAGGGACTTCCAAGAGACCCAGTACTTC. Its translation: CASSARRDFQETQYF.

In this sample, this clone turned up many times. V usage is TRBV2 and J usage is TRBJ2-1, with TRBD2 as a possible D gene (6 bases). The germline gives CDR1 SNHLY, CDR2 FYNNEI. The CDR3 sequence is 14 residues long. Trimming took off 4 bases at V and 8 bases at J, with 15 bases between the two ends. The CDR3: CASSVRGSGHEQFF. The CDR3 region has the DNA TGTGCCAGCAGTGTACGGGGGAGTGGGCATGAGCAGTTCTTC.

The table lists this clone with many counts. The sample holds other DNA sequences that translate to the same CDR3. The genes are TRBV4-1 and TRBJ2-5; possibly TRBD1 or TRBD2 for D (5 bases each). CDR3 size: 14 residues. Germline loops: CDR1 MGHRA, CDR2 YSYEKL. V lost 4 bases to trimming and J lost 1 base, with 10 bases between them. DNA for the CDR3: TGCGCCAGCAGCCGGGGACGTCTCCAAGAGACCCAGTACTTC. It translates to CASSRGRLQETQYF.

The CDR3 sequence: CASSEAGRDEQFF. Here the CDR3 DNA reads TGTGCCAGCAGTGAAGCTGGGAGGGATGAGCAGTTCTTC. The chain is built from TRBV6-1 and TRBJ2-1; 7 nucleotides match TRBD2. Germline V CDR1 and CDR2: MNHNS, SASEGT. The length of the CDR3 is 13 residues. With 0 bases clipped from V and 8 bases from J, the junction kept 1 base outside the gene matches.

This clone was observed a few times. In the same sample, other DNA sequences code for this CDR3. The rearrangement joins TRBV20-1 to TRBJ1-2; D not certain. Germline CDR1 DFQATT, CDR2 SNEGSKA (reference sequence). CDR3 size: 11 residues. V gave up 3 bases and J gave up 4 bases, with 6 bases separating them. The CDR3 loop reads CSARDVYGYTF. CDR3 nucleotides: TGCAGTGCTAGGGACGTCTATGGCTACACCTTC.

This clone came up a few times. The V and J genes are TRBV30 and TRBJ1-1, with unresolved D. The CDR3 extends over 13 amino acids. Trimming took off 0 bases at V and 7 bases at J, with 12 bases between the two ends. Germline loops: CDR1 GTSNPN, CDR2 SVGIG (reference sequence). CDR3 DNA: TGTGCCTGGAGTGTAACGGCGGAGGATGAAGCTTTCTTT. Residues: CAWSVTAEDEAFF.

This clone was counted a few times. The likely explanation is a read error, given a far larger clone one base away. The chain carries TRBV29-1 and TRBJ1-1; D possibly corresponds to TRBD1 (5 bases). The CDR3 is 16 amino acids. Germline V CDR1 and CDR2: SQVTM, ANQGSEA. V dropped 5 bases and J dropped 0 bases, with 19 bases sitting between them. The CDR3 DNA is TGCAGCGTTAAACAAGGGTGGGGGATGATGAACACTGAAGCTTTCTTT. The encoded protein is CSVKQGWGMMNTEAFF. Drawing the rest from reference TRBV29-1 and TRBJ1-1, the complete variable domain is SAVISQKPSRDICQRGTSLTIQCQVDSQVTMMFWYRQQPGQSLTLIATANQGSEATYESGFVIDKFPISRPNLTFSTLTVSNMSPEDSSIYLCSVKQGWGMMNTEAFFGQGTRLTVV.

This clone has more than one count but fewer than ten. CDR3 sequence (DNA): TGTGCCAGCAGCGGGACTAGCGGGGACAATGAGCAGTTCTTC. Its protein product is CASSGTSGDNEQFF. The chain recombines TRBV9 with TRBJ2-1; 12 nucleotides agree with TRBD2. With 3 bases clipped from V and 5 bases from J, the junction kept 0 bases outside the gene matches. The CDR3 contains 14 residues. The germline V gene encodes CDR1 SGDLS and CDR2 YYNGEE.

This clone came up many times. The chain has TRBV25-1 and TRBJ2-1; TRBD1 agrees at 9 bases. Losses at the gene ends were 6 bases for V and 5 bases for J; bases not matched to a gene: 5. The CDR3 loop spans 14 amino acids. Germline CDR1 reads MGHDK; CDR2 reads SYGVNS. CDR3: CASRGDRGNNEQFF. The DNA for the CDR3 is TGTGCCAGCAGAGGCGACAGGGGGAACAATGAGCAGTTCTTC.

The chain has TRBV12-5 and TRBJ2-2; D is ambiguous. Germline-derived CDR1 and CDR2 are LGHNT and FRNRAP. This CDR3 has 13 residues. Deletions cut 7 bases from V and 5 bases from J, with 11 bases between. Here the CDR3 reads CASVEGLTGELFF. CDR3 in DNA: TGTGCTAGTGTTGAAGGGTTAACCGGGGAGCTGTTTTTT. The variable domain in full, with the rest retrieved from reference TRBV12-5 and TRBJ2-2, is DARVTQTPRHKVTEMGQEVTMRCQPILGHNTVFWYRQTMMQGLELLAYFRNRAPLDDSGMPKDRFSAEMPDATLATLKIQPSEPRDSAVYFCASVEGLTGELFFGEGSRLTVL.